The 14 T cell receptor beta chains below were found in one sample sequenced in a study of blood T cell repertoires in COVID-19. Method: immunoSEQ multiplex PCR; TCRdb's copy keeps in-frame clones and lacks some. In the table there are roughly 100,000 clones, around 86% of which are singletons. The sequencing input was peripheral blood. The receptors were gathered from a woman at least 80 years old with active or convalescent COVID-19.

The chain recombines TRBV9 with TRBJ2-2, with no clear D. This CDR3 region has 15 residues. CDR1 and CDR2 (germline): SGDLS, YYNGEE. V lost 4 bases and J 0 bases, leaving 10 bases between the germline ends. CDR3 sequence: CASSRLTSNTGELFF. The CDR3 DNA reads TGTGCCAGCAGCCGATTAACATCGAACACCGGGGAGCTGTTTTTT.

This chain uses TRBV2 with TRBJ2-5; possibly TRBD1 for D (6 bases). Germline CDR1 SNHLY, CDR2 FYNNEI. The CDR3 is 16 residues long. Trimming removed 4 bases from V and 4 bases from J, with 19 bases in between. CDR3 loop: CASSVRRVGGGETQYF. The CDR3 DNA sequence: TGTGCCAGCAGTGTCCGACGGGTTGGGGGCGGAGAGACCCAGTACTTC.

The genes are TRBV11-2 and TRBJ1-2, with 7 bases matching TRBD1. Germline V CDR1 and CDR2: SGHAT, FQNNGV. CDR3 length equals 15 residues. After removal of 2 bases from V and 7 bases from J, the junction contained 10 bases not matched to a gene. DNA of the CDR3: TGTGCCAGCAGCTTAAATACGGACAGGTCTGGTGGCTACACCTTC. Translating gives CASSLNTDRSGGYTF.

The chain has TRBV7-6 and TRBJ2-3, with D uncertain. The V end lost 1 base, the J end lost 1 base, and 12 bases lay between the germline ends. This CDR3 comprises 16 residues. Germline assignment: CDR1 SGHVS and CDR2 FNYEAQ. Here the CDR3 DNA reads TGTGCCAGCAGCTTAGATCAGGTGGGCGGCACAGATACGCAGTATTTT. Translated, it gives CASSLDQVGGTDTQYF.

The chain combines TRBV3-1 (or the pseudogene TRBV3-2) with TRBJ2-7, with 10 bases identical to TRBD2. The V and J ends lost 4 bases and 2 bases, in that order; junction bases with no gene match: 8. Per germline, CDR1 LGHDT and CDR2 YNNKEL (reference sequence). The CDR3 runs to 16 residues. CDR3 in DNA: TGTGCCAGCAGCCCGTCCTGGACTAGCGGAGCCTACGAGCAGTACTTC. Its protein product is CASSPSWTSGAYEQYF.

There are a few counts of this clone. V gene TRBV6-5 combines with J gene TRBJ1-1, with D perhaps TRBD1 (6 bases). Trimming stripped 6 bases from V and 11 bases from J, with 13 bases between. The CDR3 consists of 11 residues. Germline loops: CDR1 MNHEY, CDR2 SVGAGI. The CDR3 nucleotides read TGTGCCAGCAGGTTCGCGGGGGCGGCTTTCTTT. Its protein is CASRFAGAAFF.

The chain combines TRBV4-2 with TRBJ1-1; no clear D gene. This CDR3 is 18 amino acids long. CDR1 LGHNA and CDR2 YNFKEQ come from the germline V gene. Trimming cost V 0 bases and J 0 bases, with 17 bases left between them. The CDR3: CASSQEGFDTPMNTEAFF. CDR3 DNA sequence: TGTGCCAGCAGCCAAGAAGGATTCGACACCCCAATGAACACTGAAGCTTTCTTT.

The chain joins TRBV10-3 to TRBJ2-1; D might be TRBD1 (6 bases). Germline V gene sequence: CDR1 ENHRY, CDR2 SYGVKD. V lost 3 bases to trimming and J lost 5 bases, with 14 bases between them. This CDR3 region has 15 residues. The CDR3 loop is CAISDLVGTNNEQFF. The CDR3, as DNA: TGTGCCATCAGTGACTTAGTGGGGACAAACAATGAGCAGTTCTTC.

The rearrangement uses TRBV3-1 (or the pseudogene TRBV3-2) and TRBJ2-5, with D possibly being TRBD1 (5 bases). CDR1 and CDR2 from the germline V gene are LGHDT and YNNKEL (reference sequence). The V gene lost 6 bases and the J gene lost 4 bases, with 15 bases spanning the gap. The length of the CDR3 is 14 residues. CDR3 residues: CASRNPGNLETQYF. The DNA of the CDR3 is TGTGCCAGCAGGAACCCAGGGAACCTAGAGACCCAGTACTTC.

This rearrangement joins TRBV3-1 (or the pseudogene TRBV3-2) to TRBJ2-7; TRBD1 is a possible D gene (6 bases). This CDR3 has 16 residues. The germline V and J ends were trimmed by 0 bases and 0 bases, with 12 bases remaining between them. Germline-derived CDR1 and CDR2 are LGHDT and YNNKEL (reference sequence). CDR3 coding DNA: TGTGCCAGCAGCCAAGAATTACAGGGCGACTCCTACGAGCAGTACTTC. This encodes CASSQELQGDSYEQYF.

The rearrangement links TRBV28 to TRBJ1-1, with D possibly TRBD1 on 6 matching bases. There are 14 residues in the CDR3. The V gene lost 6 bases and the J gene lost 2 bases, with 13 bases spanning the gap. CDR1 is MDHEN and CDR2 is SYDVKM in the germline V gene. CDR3 region: CASRPLQGNTEAFF. The CDR3 DNA reads TGTGCCAGCAGACCCCTACAGGGAAACACTGAAGCTTTCTTT.

This clone was detected only once. The V call is TRBV5-6, the J call TRBJ1-5; D is unresolved. Trimming pared 2 bases from V and 4 bases from J, leaving 4 bases between. Germline V gene data show CDR1 as SGHDT and CDR2 as YYEEEE. The CDR3 contains 12 residues. The DNA of the CDR3 is TGTGCCAGCAGCTTTCGGAATCAGCCCCAGCATTTT. Translating gives CASSFRNQPQHF.

The genes are TRBV6-5 and TRBJ1-2; 11 nucleotides agree with TRBD1. CDR1 and CDR2 from the germline V gene are MNHEY and SVGAGI. The V segment lost 8 bases and the J segment 5 bases; nucleotides outside the gene matches: 7. The CDR3 sequence is 14 residues long. CDR3: CASGDRDRGYGYTF. The DNA for the CDR3 is TGTGCCAGCGGGGACCGGGACAGGGGGTATGGCTACACCTTC.

The J gene is TRBJ2-1, the V gene TRBV7-9, with 8 bases aligning to TRBD2. Germline trimming cut 3 bases from V and 5 bases from J; bases unmatched to any gene: 3. This CDR3 spans 14 amino acids. Germline V CDR1 and CDR2: SEHNR, FQNEAQ (reference sequence). The CDR3 DNA is TGTGCCAGCAGCTTCACTAGCGGCAACAATGAGCAGTTCTTC. Encoded protein: CASSFTSGNNEQFF.